The 7 T cell receptor beta chains below all came from one sample that was sequenced in a study of beta chain features in type 1 diabetes. Expressed TCRB transcripts were sequenced after all isolated RNA was converted to cDNA. Sequenced by immunoSEQ multiplex PCR; TCRdb stores in-frame clones only, minus some. The repertoire holds about 190,000 clones, with approximately 7.8% as singletons. Study results and limitations: For Type 1 diabetes patients, all four CD4+ subsets carried TCRB CDR3s that were moderately but significantly shorter.

These receptors have no known antigen. Sequencing was carried out using central memory CD4+ T cells from blood. The receptors derive from a woman aged 40 to 55 with type 1 diabetes.

The rearrangement links TRBV19 to TRBJ1-2; D is ambiguous. CDR1 is LNHDA and CDR2 is SQIVND in the germline V gene (reference sequence). This CDR3 has 16 residues. V lost 8 bases, J lost 6 bases, and 25 bases lay in between. CDR3 DNA: TGTGCCAGTCCTATATGTTCGGAGGACCTGAATCATGGCTACACCTTC. It encodes CASPICSEDLNHGYTF.

As for this clone: Since a much larger clone is just one base distant, this may be a read error. The V gene is TRBV7-3, the J gene TRBJ1-1; a weak D match, TRBD1 (6 bases). Germline V gene sequence: CDR1 SGHTA, CDR2 FQGTGA. V lost 4 bases and J lost 3, with 9 bases in between. This CDR3 is built from 13 residues. CDR3 DNA: TGTGCCAGCAGCTCCCAGGGGTACACTGAAGCTTTCTTT. Encoded protein: CASSSQGYTEAFF.

The chain recombines TRBV15 with TRBJ2-7; D call uncertain. Germline lookup yields CDR1 LNHNV and CDR2 YYDKDF (reference sequence). The CDR3 runs to 17 residues. Trimming pared 0 bases from V and 6 bases from J, leaving 21 bases between. In DNA form, the CDR3 reads TGTGCCACCAGCAGAGATTCGGCGGTGAGTGGCTTTGGCGAGCAGTACTTC. Amino acids: CATSRDSAVSGFGEQYF.

In its sample, this clone was seen a few times. V and J are TRBV6-5 and TRBJ1-1, with a tentative D call TRBD1 (5 bases). V was trimmed by 0 bases and J by 4 bases, leaving 12 bases between them. Germline V lookup: CDR1 MNHEY, CDR2 SVGAGI. This CDR3 spans 15 amino acids. CDR3 amino acids: CASSYSGRRGTEAFF. Here the CDR3 DNA reads TGTGCCAGCAGTTACTCGGGCCGAAGGGGCACTGAAGCTTTCTTT.

This clone was picked up a small number of times. Here the CDR3 reads CASTLSSGTGGSEKLFF. In nucleotides, the CDR3 is TGTGCCAGCACTCTATCATCGGGGACGGGAGGGAGTGAAAAACTGTTTTTT. V is TRBV7-9 and J is TRBJ1-4, with TRBD1 as a possible D gene (5 bases). The CDR3 sequence is 17 residues long. Germline CDR1 is SEHNR and CDR2 is FQNEAQ (reference sequence). V lost 7 bases and J 7 bases, leaving 25 bases between the germline ends.

This clone was picked up a small number of times. The chain employs TRBV5-4 and TRBJ2-1; the match to TRBD2 covers 8 bases. The ends lost 1 base at V and 4 bases at J; junction bases unmatched: 4. CDR3 length: 15 residues. The germline CDR1 and CDR2 sequences are SGHNT and YYREEE (reference sequence). CDR3 protein: CASSLFSGTYNEQFF. CDR3 nucleotide sequence: TGTGCCAGCAGCTTGTTTAGCGGGACGTACAATGAGCAGTTCTTC.

A few counts support this clone. This sequence joins TRBV7-3 and TRBJ2-1, with 7 bases lining up with TRBD2. Germline trimming cut 0 bases from V and 4 bases from J; bases unmatched to any gene: 6. The CDR3 runs to 16 residues. CDR1 is SGHTA, CDR2 FQGTGA, per germline. The CDR3 protein is CASSLTDNGGYNEQFF. In DNA, the CDR3 is TGTGCCAGCAGCTTAACAGATAACGGGGGGTACAATGAGCAGTTCTTC.